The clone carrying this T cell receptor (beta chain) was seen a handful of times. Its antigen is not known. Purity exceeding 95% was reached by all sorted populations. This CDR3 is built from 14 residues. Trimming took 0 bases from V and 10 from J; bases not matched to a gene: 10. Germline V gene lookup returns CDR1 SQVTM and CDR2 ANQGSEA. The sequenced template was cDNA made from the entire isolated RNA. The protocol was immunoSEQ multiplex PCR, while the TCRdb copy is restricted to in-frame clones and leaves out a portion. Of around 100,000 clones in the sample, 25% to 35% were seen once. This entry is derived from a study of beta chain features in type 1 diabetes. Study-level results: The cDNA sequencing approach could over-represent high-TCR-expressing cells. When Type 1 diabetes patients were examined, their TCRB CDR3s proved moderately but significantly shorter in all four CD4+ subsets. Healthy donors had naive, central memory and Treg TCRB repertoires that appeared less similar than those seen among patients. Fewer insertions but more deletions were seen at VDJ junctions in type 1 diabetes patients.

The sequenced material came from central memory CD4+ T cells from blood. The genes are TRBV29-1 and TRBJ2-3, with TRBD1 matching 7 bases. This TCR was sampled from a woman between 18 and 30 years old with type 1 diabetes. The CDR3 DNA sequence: TGCAGCGTTGAAGATGGATACCGGACAGGCCCGCAGTATTTT. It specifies CSVEDGYRTGPQYF.